This paragraph covers one T cell receptor beta chain sequence. Antigen specificity is unknown. The sample comes from a study of shared clonotypes between healthy human individuals. About the research overall: Researchers assigned three CD4 naive, three CD4 memory, two CD8 naive and one CD8 memory plate to each donor.

This table comes from immunoSEQ multiplex PCR, and its TCRdb copy is limited to in-frame clones, with some not included. The table has roughly 2.1 million clones, 85% to 95% seen once. Study results and caveats: Relative to memory subsets, naive subsets generally showed larger estimated richness. A handful of donors had 5% to 6.5% of their naive CD4 clonotypes in common.

CD45RO-negative CD8 cells positively selected for CCR7 made up the naive population, which excluded terminally differentiated effector memory CD45RA+ cells. Those who donated, Caucasian adults without exception, all lived in Nashville, Tennessee. Material: naive CD8+ T cells from PBMCs. This clonotype originated in a man between 18 and 29 years old in good health. Some clones in this sample may be carry-over from other donors' samples.

CDR3 DNA sequence: TGTGCCAGCAGGCAAGGGGTTGGCGAGCAGTACTTC. It encodes CASRQGVGEQYF. The chain joins TRBV27 to TRBJ2-7; maybe TRBD1 (5 bases). The germline CDR1 and CDR2 sequences are MNHEY and SMNVEV (reference sequence). Trimming took 6 bases from V and 6 from J, leaving 12 bases between them. CDR3 length equals 12 residues.